This T cell receptor beta chain was sequenced for a study of shared clonotypes between healthy human individuals. General observations from the study: Generally, estimated richness proved larger in naive subsets than it did in memory subsets. Donors were few, which limited the genetic and exposure-history diversity represented.

Method: immunoSEQ multiplex PCR; TCRdb's copy keeps in-frame clones and lacks some. The sample lists approximately 1,500,000 clones, roughly 96% seen once, with over 1% in the top ten. For this clone: What it recognizes is unknown.

The sequenced material came from naive CD4+ T cells sorted from blood. Subset noted: CD45RA+ positively selected. This clonotype originated in a man under 40 in good health.

As DNA, the CDR3 is TGCGCCAGCAGCTCCATTAGCGGGAGGGATGAGCAGTTCTTC. It codes for CASSSISGRDEQFF. The rearrangement uses TRBV5-1 and TRBJ2-1; TRBD2 aligns across 11 bases. Germline CDR1 and CDR2: SGHRS and YFSETQ. CDR3 length: 14 amino acids. V lost 3 bases to trimming and J lost 8 bases; unmatched junction nucleotides: 4.